One and the same sample provided the 6 T cell receptor beta chains below, sequenced in a study of OX40 agonist ivuxolimab in advanced cancers. Some clones are missing from TCRdb's copy, which holds only in-frame ones; the method was immunoSEQ multiplex PCR. The sample gives 20,000 to 25,000 clones, approximately 90% of which show up once; about 50% is in the top ten. The specimen was CD4+ or CD8+ T cells sorted from blood, collected in a trial of the OX40 agonist ivuxolimab. These receptors were obtained from an adult with an advanced solid tumor such as melanoma, head and neck, liver or kidney cancer.

The CDR3 reads CSVESSYEQYF. Here the CDR3 DNA reads TGCAGCGTTGAGTCCAGCTACGAGCAGTACTTC. The V and J genes are TRBV29-1 and TRBJ2-7; D is uncertain. The CDR3 covers 11 residues. CDR1 is SQVTM and CDR2 is ANQGSEA in the germline V gene. V dropped 3 bases and J dropped 3 bases, with 6 bases sitting between them.

The chain employs TRBV2 and TRBJ2-5; D may match TRBD1 or TRBD2 (5 bases each). The CDR3 sequence is 14 residues long. Germline V gene data show CDR1 as SNHLY and CDR2 as FYNNEI. Trimming shortened V by 6 bases and J by 0 bases, and 11 bases separated the two germline ends. CDR3 bases: TGTGCCAGCAGAGCCGGGACGGACCAAGAGACCCAGTACTTC. Its translation is CASRAGTDQETQYF. Full variable domain (outside the CDR3, taken from reference TRBV2 and TRBJ2-5): EPEVTQTPSHQVTQMGQEVILRCVPISNHLYFYWYRQILGQKVEFLVSFYNNEISEKSEIFDDQFSVERPDGSNFTLKIRSTKLEDSAMYFCASRAGTDQETQYFGPGTRLLVL.

V gene TRBV18 combines with J gene TRBJ2-4, with D possibly matching TRBD1 (6 bases). The germline V and J ends were trimmed by 1 base and 6 bases, with 22 bases remaining between them. This CDR3 is 18 amino acids long. Germline V lookup: CDR1 KGHSH, CDR2 LQKENI. The CDR3 DNA reads as TGTGCCAGCTCACCACTTTCCCCCGGCACAGGGAGAGGAAACATTCAGTACTTC. Translation: CASSPLSPGTGRGNIQYF. Variable domain in full (rest from reference TRBV18 and TRBJ2-4): NAGVMQNPRHLVRRRGQEARLRCSPMKGHSHVYWYRQLPEEGLKFMVYLQKENIIDESGMPKERFSAEFPKEGPSILRIQQVVRGDSAAYFCASSPLSPGTGRGNIQYFGAGTRLSVL.

The V and J genes are TRBV6-5 and TRBJ2-5, with 8 positions matching TRBD1. The CDR3 runs to 14 residues. J lost 4 bases, V lost 4 bases, and 5 bases had no gene match. Germline lookup yields CDR1 MNHEY and CDR2 SVGAGI. The CDR3 coding sequence is TGTGCCAGCAGTTCACCCGACAGGGGAGAGACCCAGTACTTC. Amino acid sequence: CASSSPDRGETQYF.

The rearrangement links TRBV28 to TRBJ2-3; D may be TRBD1 or TRBD2 (6 bases each). CDR3 length equals 17 residues. Trimming stripped 5 bases from V and 2 bases from J, with 20 bases between. Looked up from germline, CDR1 is MDHEN and CDR2 is SYDVKM. DNA of the CDR3: TGTGCCAGCAGTGCCATTGGGGGGCGAGGGTTCACAGATACGCAGTATTTT. Amino acids: CASSAIGGRGFTDTQYF.

The chain has TRBV11-2 and TRBJ2-7; D remains unclear. This CDR3 is built from 15 residues. From germline, CDR1 is SGHAT and CDR2 FQNNGV. The V end lost 5 bases, the J end lost 1 base, and 15 bases lay between the germline ends. The CDR3 DNA reads TGTGCCAGCAGCCCTGCATCCGCAATATCCTACGAGCAGTACTTC. Translated: CASSPASAISYEQYF.